One and the same sample provided the 27 T cell receptor beta chains below, sequenced in a study of blood T cell repertoires in COVID-19. Assay used: immunoSEQ multiplex PCR; TCRdb lists only in-frame clones, some missing. Of about 98,000 clones listed, roughly 92% are singletons. Material for sequencing was peripheral blood. The receptors derive from a woman in her forties or fifties with COVID-19, enrolled during active disease.

The chain combines TRBV6-6 with TRBJ2-2; TRBD2 matches at 13 bases. Germline assignment: CDR1 MNHNY and CDR2 SVGAGI (reference sequence). The V and J ends lost 5 bases and 0 bases, in that order; junction bases with no gene match: 21. The CDR3 spans 23 residues. CDR3 protein: CASSLSLTLAGGPSPPNTGELFF. The CDR3 bases are TGTGCCAGCAGTCTATCTTTAACACTAGCGGGGGGGCCCTCCCCACCGAACACCGGGGAGCTGTTTTTT.

The genes are TRBV6-1 and TRBJ2-3; D is unclear. Germline-derived CDR1 and CDR2 are MNHNS and SASEGT. V dropped 3 bases and J dropped 4 bases, with 14 bases sitting between them. The CDR3 consists of 15 residues. The DNA of the CDR3 is TGTGCCAGCAGTGATACCTTCCCTAATCCAGATACGCAGTATTTT. It is translated as CASSDTFPNPDTQYF.

The chain links TRBV27 to TRBJ2-7; possibly TRBD1 for D (6 bases). The CDR3 spans 13 residues. V was clipped by 5 bases and J by 9 bases, with 17 bases between them. Germline V gene lookup returns CDR1 MNHEY and CDR2 SMNVEV (reference sequence). The CDR3 protein is CASSPLTGIRQYF. The CDR3 DNA reads TGTGCCAGCAGTCCCCTGACAGGCATACGGCAGTACTTC.

The chain joins TRBV6-5 to TRBJ1-2; D is possibly TRBD1 (5 bases). CDR3 length equals 13 residues. Trimming cost V 6 bases and J 6 bases, with 14 bases left between them. From germline, CDR1 is MNHEY and CDR2 SVGAGI. This chain's CDR3 is CASRFGGRDGYTF. The CDR3 DNA follows: TGTGCCAGCAGATTTGGGGGGAGGGATGGCTACACCTTC.

The rearrangement links TRBV5-4 to TRBJ1-2, with unresolved D. The germline V and J ends were trimmed by 4 bases and 3 bases, with 19 bases remaining between them. Germline V gives CDR1 SGHNT, CDR2 YYREEE (reference sequence). CDR3 length equals 16 residues. CDR3 loop: CASSLGRGRSDYGYTF. Here the CDR3 DNA reads TGTGCCAGCAGCCTGGGCCGCGGGAGGAGTGACTATGGCTACACCTTC. Using reference TRBV5-4 and TRBJ1-2 for the parts outside the CDR3, the full variable domain is ETGVTQSPTHLIKTRGQQVTLRCSSQSGHNTVSWYQQALGQGPQFIFQYYREEENGRGNFPPRFSGLQFPNYSSELNVNALELDDSALYLCASSLGRGRSDYGYTFGSGTRLTVV.

V usage is TRBV4-1 and J usage is TRBJ1-3; TRBD1 matches 8 bases. The CDR3 has 17 amino acids. The germline gives CDR1 MGHRA, CDR2 YSYEKL. V dropped 3 bases and J dropped 4; count of bases not matched to a gene: 11. CDR3 amino acids: CASSQPTSRDRGNTIYF. DNA of the CDR3: TGCGCCAGCAGCCAGCCTACCTCCCGGGACAGGGGAAACACCATATATTTT.

V and J are TRBV19 and TRBJ1-2; D gene uncertain. The CDR3 has 13 residues. Trimming removed 5 bases at V and 0 bases at J, with 7 bases between. The germline gives CDR1 LNHDA, CDR2 SQIVND (reference sequence). The CDR3 nucleotides read TGTGCCAGTAGTTATGGGCCTAACTATGGCTACACCTTC. Translating gives CASSYGPNYGYTF.

This chain joins TRBV27 and TRBJ1-6, with 10 bases identical to TRBD1. Germline V gene lookup returns CDR1 MNHEY and CDR2 SMNVEV (reference sequence). V dropped 6 bases and J dropped 10; count of bases not matched to a gene: 3. The CDR3 loop spans 13 amino acids. The CDR3 region is CASRGTGASPLHF. The CDR3 nucleotides are TGTGCCAGCAGAGGGACAGGGGCCTCACCCCTCCACTTT.

This chain joins TRBV6-5 and TRBJ1-1; unclear D gene. The germline V and J ends were trimmed by 4 bases and 4 bases, with 4 bases remaining between them. There are 11 residues in the CDR3. The V gene's germline CDR1 is MNHEY and CDR2 SVGAGI. In DNA form, the CDR3 reads TGTGCCAGCAGTTCCAGCACTGAAGCTTTCTTT. Its protein is CASSSSTEAFF.

V is TRBV27 and J is TRBJ1-1; TRBD1 might be the D (6 bases). The CDR3 has 15 amino acids. Trimming pared 2 bases from V and 0 bases from J, leaving 10 bases between. Germline loops: CDR1 MNHEY, CDR2 SMNVEV (reference sequence). CDR3 nucleotides: TGTGCCAGCAGTTTAGCCGACAGGTTGAACACTGAAGCTTTCTTT. This codes for CASSLADRLNTEAFF.

The chain joins TRBV7-2 to TRBJ2-7; 9 bases fit TRBD1. The CDR3 is made up of 15 amino acids. The germline V gene encodes CDR1 SGHTA and CDR2 FQGNSA. Germline trimming cut 5 bases from V and 4 bases from J; bases unmatched to any gene: 9. CDR3 DNA: TGTGCCAGCAGCGAGGCCGGGACAGGGAAGTACGAGCAGTACTTC. Its translation is CASSEAGTGKYEQYF.

V and J are TRBV7-2 and TRBJ1-5, with D maybe TRBD1 (5 bases). V gave up 1 base and J gave up 7 bases, with 14 bases separating them. CDR3 length: 15 amino acids. The germline V gene has CDR1 SGHTA and CDR2 FQGNSA. The DNA for the CDR3 is TGTGCCAGCAGCTTAGACTCAGGGCAAGCCCAGCCCCAGCATTTT. The encoded protein is CASSLDSGQAQPQHF.

CDR3 amino acids: CASSLQGQGVRTQYF. CDR3 bases: TGCGCCAGCAGCTTGCAGGGACAAGGGGTCAGGACCCAGTACTTC. The genes are TRBV5-1 and TRBJ2-5; D may be TRBD1 (6 bases). This CDR3 has 15 amino acids. V gave up 1 base and J gave up 7 bases, with 17 bases separating them. Germline lookup yields CDR1 SGHRS and CDR2 YFSETQ.

The chain combines TRBV2 with TRBJ2-7; possibly TRBD1 for D (6 bases). The V end was cut by 5 bases, the J end by 2 bases, with 10 bases between. Germline V gene sequence: CDR1 SNHLY, CDR2 FYNNEI. This CDR3 has 13 residues. Written as DNA, the CDR3 is TGTGCCAGCAGTTATAGGACAGCCTACGAGCAGTACGTC. The encoded protein is CASSYRTAYEQYV.

This clone has just a few counts. This chain links TRBV5-4 with TRBJ1-2, with 10 bases that match TRBD1. The CDR3 extends over 16 amino acids. The ends lost 2 bases at V and 5 bases at J; junction bases unmatched: 9. In germline, CDR1 is SGHNT, CDR2 YYREEE (reference sequence). The DNA of the CDR3 is TGTGCCAGCAGCTTTTCCGGGGGACAGGGGAGTTATGGCTACACCTTC. Its translation: CASSFSGGQGSYGYTF. Variable domain in full (rest from reference TRBV5-4 and TRBJ1-2): ETGVTQSPTHLIKTRGQQVTLRCSSQSGHNTVSWYQQALGQGPQFIFQYYREEENGRGNFPPRFSGLQFPNYSSELNVNALELDDSALYLCASSFSGGQGSYGYTFGSGTRLTVV.

V usage is TRBV19 and J usage is TRBJ1-5, with TRBD1 as a possible D gene (5 bases). V lost 7 bases, J lost 4 bases, and 14 bases lay in between. This CDR3 is 14 amino acids long. Germline V gene lookup returns CDR1 LNHDA and CDR2 SQIVND (reference sequence). The chain's CDR3 is CASKSRDENQPQHF. For the CDR3, the DNA is TGTGCCAGTAAGTCCAGGGATGAGAATCAGCCCCAGCATTTT.

This chain joins TRBV2 and TRBJ1-5; D may be TRBD1 (5 bases). CDR3 length equals 14 residues. Germline values: CDR1 SNHLY, CDR2 FYNNEI. Trimming left V 6 bases short and J 5 bases short, with 14 bases between. CDR3 sequence: CASSPLGLYQPQHF. The CDR3 coding sequence is TGTGCCAGCAGCCCCTTGGGACTTTATCAGCCCCAGCATTTT.

This sequence joins TRBV11-3 and TRBJ1-2, with D possibly being TRBD1 (5 bases). CDR1 is SGHNT and CDR2 is YENEEA in the germline V gene. The CDR3 has 17 amino acids. The V end was cut by 5 bases, the J end by 4 bases, with 23 bases between. The CDR3: CASSLGQGQLPIYGYTF. The CDR3, as DNA: TGTGCCAGCAGCCTAGGCCAGGGTCAACTTCCGATCTATGGCTACACCTTC.

The chain uses TRBV29-1 and TRBJ1-2; 7 bases are a match to TRBD1. Germline values: CDR1 SQVTM, CDR2 ANQGSEA. Germline trimming cut 4 bases from V and 4 bases from J; bases unmatched to any gene: 6. The CDR3 extends over 13 amino acids. CDR3 nucleotides: TGCAGCGTTGGGGGACAGCCTTCCTATGGCTACACCTTC. This translates into CSVGGQPSYGYTF. The entire variable domain, with the rest obtained from reference TRBV29-1 and TRBJ1-2, is as follows: SAVISQKPSRDICQRGTSLTIQCQVDSQVTMMFWYRQQPGQSLTLIATANQGSEATYESGFVIDKFPISRPNLTFSTLTVSNMSPEDSSIYLCSVGGQPSYGYTFGSGTRLTVV.

The J gene is TRBJ1-1, the V gene TRBV9, with D tentatively TRBD1 (6 bases). The CDR3 spans 15 residues. Looked up from germline, CDR1 is SGDLS and CDR2 is YYNGEE. V dropped 0 bases and J dropped 0 bases, with 9 bases sitting between them. CDR3: CASSVAGVLNTEAFF. As DNA, the CDR3 is TGTGCCAGCAGCGTAGCAGGGGTTTTGAACACTGAAGCTTTCTTT.

CDR3 protein: CASSLGGGHETQYF. In DNA, the CDR3 is TGTGCCAGCAGCTTGGGGGGGGGCCACGAGACCCAGTACTTC. The genes are TRBV7-8 and TRBJ2-5, with a tentative D call TRBD2 (7 bases). V lost 3 bases and J 5 bases, leaving 13 bases between the germline ends. The CDR3 spans 14 residues. In germline, CDR1 is SGHVS, CDR2 FQNEAQ.

The rearrangement links TRBV11-3 to TRBJ2-5; D is unresolved. Trimming shortened V by 3 bases and J by 0 bases, and 5 bases separated the two germline ends. CDR3 length: 13 residues. Germline assignment: CDR1 SGHNT and CDR2 YENEEA. CDR3 DNA: TGTGCCAGCAGCTTTTCGTACCAAGAGACCCAGTACTTC. Amino acid sequence: CASSFSYQETQYF.

The chain recombines TRBV3-1 (or the pseudogene TRBV3-2) with TRBJ1-2; 10 bases are a match to TRBD1. This CDR3 has 15 residues. Trimming took 3 bases from V and 2 from J; bases not matched to a gene: 3. Per germline, CDR1 LGHDT and CDR2 YNNKEL (reference sequence). The CDR3 is CASSQTGGANYGYTF. The CDR3, as DNA: TGTGCCAGCAGCCAGACAGGGGGCGCGAACTATGGCTACACCTTC.

This clone turned up a few times. The chain joins TRBV24-1 to TRBJ1-4; D ambiguous. V shed 4 bases and J shed 7 bases, with 18 bases lying between them. The CDR3 length is 16 residues. Germline values: CDR1 KGHDR, CDR2 SFDVKD. The chain's CDR3 is CATSEARTGRFEKLFF. The CDR3 nucleotides are TGTGCCACCAGTGAGGCTCGGACGGGAAGATTTGAAAAACTGTTTTTT.

J is TRBJ2-1 and V is TRBV5-1; 9 bases match TRBD1. Germline-derived CDR1 and CDR2 are SGHRS and YFSETQ. The CDR3 spans 13 residues. Unmatched junction bases numbered 3, after V lost 4 bases and J lost 7 bases. The CDR3 nucleotides are TGCGCCAGCAGCCGGGACAGGGCTAATGAGCAGTTCTTC. Its translation is CASSRDRANEQFF. Based on the CDR3 plus reference TRBV5-1 and TRBJ2-1, the full variable domain is KAGVTQTPRYLIKTRGQQVTLSCSPISGHRSVSWYQQTPGQGLQFLFEYFSETQRNKGNFPGRFSGRQFSNSRSEMNVSTLELGDSALYLCASSRDRANEQFFGPGTRLTVL.

The rearrangement links TRBV15 to TRBJ1-6; 7 bases are a match to TRBD1. J gave up 3 bases and V 1 base, and 0 bases lay outside the gene matches. Germline assignment: CDR1 LNHNV and CDR2 YYDKDF (reference sequence). The CDR3 sequence is 15 residues long. Here the CDR3 DNA reads TGTGCCACCAGCAGAGGGACAGGCTATAATTCACCCCTCCACTTT. Translating gives CATSRGTGYNSPLHF. Together with reference TRBV15 and TRBJ1-6, the CDR3 gives the full variable domain: DAMVIQNPRYQVTQFGKPVTLSCSQTLNHNVMYWYQQKSSQAPKLLFHYYDKDFNNEADTPDNFQSRRPNTSFCFLDIRSPGLGDTAMYLCATSRGTGYNSPLHFGNGTRLTVT.

The chain joins TRBV30 to TRBJ1-4, with TRBD1 identical over 11 bases. Germline loops: CDR1 GTSNPN, CDR2 SVGIG (reference sequence). The V gene end was trimmed by 3 bases and the J gene end by 8 bases; junction bases not matched to a gene: 8. The CDR3 has 15 residues. The CDR3 DNA reads TGTGCCTGGAGCGCAGGGACAGGGGGAAGGGAAAAACTGTTTTTT. Amino acids: CAWSAGTGGREKLFF.